Following are 26 T cell receptor beta chains from one sample sequenced in a study of radiotherapy plus CTLA-4 blockade in lung cancer (dated by TCRdb to about 2018). Libraries were made using the immunoSEQ multiplex PCR assay. Not all clones reach the TCRdb copy of this immuneACCESS table, which keeps in-frame sequences only. Checked studies attribute under half of the gap to unresolved V genes and leave the rest unexplained. For this sample the table gives some 120,000 clones, of which roughly 86% were detected only once. 2.5% to 3.5% of the sample lies in the top ten. The specimen was peripheral blood, collected from a patient treated with radiotherapy plus ipilimumab. The receptor set was obtained from a human donor with non-small cell lung cancer that progressed on radiotherapy plus ipilimumab. Some clones in this sample may be carry-over from other donors' samples.

V is TRBV28 and J is TRBJ2-3, with D perhaps matching TRBD1 (6 bases). V lost 2 bases, J lost 4 bases, and 13 bases lay in between. Germline CDR1 is MDHEN and CDR2 is SYDVKM. The CDR3 sequence is 15 residues long. The CDR3 reads CASSLLGALPDTQYF. CDR3 DNA: TGTGCCAGCAGTTTACTGGGGGCGCTTCCAGATACGCAGTATTTT.

This clone is a singleton in its sample. The chain couples TRBV4-3 to TRBJ2-5, with a possible D match to TRBD1 (6 bases). The DNA end is more similar to TRBJ2-7, so the J call may be wrong. Germline V gene sequence: CDR1 LGHNA, CDR2 YSLEER. This CDR3 has 18 amino acids. The CDR3 sequence is CASSQAPLSSGASYEQYF. CDR3 DNA sequence: TGCGCCAGCAGCCAAGCCCCGCTGAGCTCAGGGGCTTCCTACGAGCAGTACTTC.

V and J are TRBV7-8 and TRBJ2-2, with D uncertain. Trimming stripped 1 base from V and 3 bases from J, with 6 bases between. This CDR3 has 14 amino acids. Germline-derived CDR1 and CDR2 are SGHVS and FQNEAQ. CDR3 coding DNA: TGTGCCAGCAGCTTAGTACGTGACACCGGGGAGCTGTTTTTT. Residues: CASSLVRDTGELFF.

This clone was counted between two and nine times. This chain uses TRBV6-6 with TRBJ1-4; D not certain. V dropped 7 bases and J dropped 4 bases, with 10 bases sitting between them. Germline assignment: CDR1 MNHNY and CDR2 SVGAGI (reference sequence). The CDR3 contains 13 residues. The CDR3 region is CASTTRLNEKLFF. The CDR3 DNA sequence: TGTGCCAGCACTACAAGACTTAATGAAAAACTGTTTTTT.

This chain uses TRBV28 with TRBJ2-5; D is perhaps TRBD1 or TRBD2 (5 bases each). Germline V gene sequence: CDR1 MDHEN, CDR2 SYDVKM. There are 15 residues in the CDR3. V gave up 2 bases and J gave up 5 bases, with 15 bases separating them. The CDR3 sequence is CASSLDRLISETQYF. Here the CDR3 DNA reads TGTGCCAGCAGTTTAGACAGACTAATCTCGGAGACCCAGTACTTC.

The chain joins TRBV11-3 to TRBJ2-3, with 7 bases lining up with TRBD1. Germline CDR1 reads SGHNT; CDR2 reads YENEEA. This CDR3 is 14 amino acids long. Trimming removed 5 bases from V and 5 bases from J; junction bases left unmatched: 7. The CDR3 loop reads CASSDREGVDTQYF. CDR3 in DNA: TGTGCCAGCAGCGACAGGGAAGGGGTAGATACGCAGTATTTT.

This clone was counted only a few times. The chain carries TRBV15 and TRBJ1-3; no firm D call. Germline V lookup: CDR1 LNHNV, CDR2 YYDKDF (reference sequence). Trimming took 0 bases from V and 0 from J, leaving 9 bases between them. This CDR3 is built from 16 residues. CDR3 region: CATSRDSGPSGNTIYF. The CDR3 DNA reads TGTGCCACCAGCAGAGATTCCGGCCCCTCTGGAAACACCATATATTTT. The variable domain in full, completed from reference TRBV15 and TRBJ1-3, reads DAMVIQNPRYQVTQFGKPVTLSCSQTLNHNVMYWYQQKSSQAPKLLFHYYDKDFNNEADTPDNFQSRRPNTSFCFLDIRSPGLGDTAMYLCATSRDSGPSGNTIYFGEGSWLTVV.

The J gene is TRBJ2-7, the V gene TRBV29-1; TRBD1 matches 7 bases. With V trimmed by 8 bases and J by 2 bases, 9 bases remained unmatched. The CDR3 spans 13 residues. The V gene's germline CDR1 is SQVTM and CDR2 ANQGSEA. For the CDR3, the DNA is TGCAGCTTTAGGACAGGAGCCGCCTACGAGCAGTACTTC. Amino acids: CSFRTGAAYEQYF.

This chain links TRBV7-2 with TRBJ1-2; 8 nucleotides align to TRBD1. Germline CDR1 is SGHTA and CDR2 is FQGNSA. Losses at the gene ends were 5 bases for V and 8 bases for J; bases not matched to a gene: 7. CDR3 size: 13 residues. Here the CDR3 reads CASSTRQGIGYTF. The CDR3 DNA follows: TGTGCCAGCAGCACCCGACAGGGGATCGGCTACACCTTC.

The gene calls are TRBV18 and TRBJ1-2, with TRBD1 as a possible D gene (5 bases). This CDR3 contains 15 residues. CDR1 KGHSH and CDR2 LQKENI come from the germline V gene. The V end was cut by 2 bases, the J end by 0 bases, with 10 bases between. The CDR3 sequence: CASSPDWGPNYGYTF. The CDR3 DNA reads TGTGCCAGCTCACCAGACTGGGGCCCTAACTATGGCTACACCTTC.

The gene calls are TRBV9 and TRBJ2-2, with D perhaps TRBD2 (6 bases). Trimming took off 5 bases at V and 1 base at J, with 9 bases between the two ends. In germline, CDR1 is SGDLS, CDR2 YYNGEE. The CDR3 is made up of 14 amino acids. For the CDR3, the DNA is TGTGCCAGCAGGCGAGCGGGGAACACCGGGGAGCTGTTTTTT. Protein: CASRRAGNTGELFF.

This rearrangement joins TRBV5-6 to TRBJ2-2; 11 bases are shared with TRBD1. V gave up 3 bases and J gave up 6 bases; unmatched junction bases: 4. Germline values: CDR1 SGHDT, CDR2 YYEEEE. The CDR3 has 15 amino acids. CDR3 bases: TGTGCCAGCAGCTGGGGACAGGGGGTCGCCGGGGAGCTGTTTTTT. Translated, it gives CASSWGQGVAGELFF.

The chain combines TRBV2 with TRBJ2-5, with 9 nucleotides matching TRBD2. Germline V gene data show CDR1 as SNHLY and CDR2 as FYNNEI. This CDR3 spans 14 amino acids. Trimming cost V 4 bases and J 1 base; bases outside gene matches: 1. This chain's CDR3 is CASSGLAAQETQYF. CDR3 DNA sequence: TGTGCCAGCAGTGGACTAGCGGCCCAAGAGACCCAGTACTTC.

The gene calls are TRBV7-6 and TRBJ2-7; D perhaps matches TRBD1 (6 bases). V lost 1 base and J lost 2, with 9 bases in between. The CDR3 length is 14 residues. Germline values: CDR1 SGHVS, CDR2 FNYEAQ. For the CDR3, the DNA is TGTGCCAGCAGCTTAGGGACAGCGCCCTACGAGCAGTACTTC. It specifies CASSLGTAPYEQYF.

The chain uses TRBV5-1 and TRBJ1-2; 8 bases are shared with TRBD1. Germline loops: CDR1 SGHRS, CDR2 YFSETQ. The CDR3 runs to 16 residues. Trimming took 4 bases from V and 0 from J; bases not matched to a gene: 8. The CDR3 sequence is CASSDPGQAPNYGYTF. CDR3 DNA sequence: TGCGCCAGCAGCGACCCGGGACAGGCTCCTAACTATGGCTACACCTTC.

This clone has only a few counts. The V gene is TRBV7-2, the J gene TRBJ2-3; 8 bases align to TRBD2. The junction had 3 bases not matched to a gene; V was cut back by 3 bases and J by 4 bases. CDR1 is SGHTA and CDR2 is FQGNSA in the germline V gene. The CDR3 is made up of 14 amino acids. This chain's CDR3 is CASSFQTSADTQYF. The CDR3, as DNA: TGTGCCAGCAGCTTTCAGACTAGCGCAGATACGCAGTATTTT.

CDR3 nucleotides: TGTGCCAGTAGTAGTAGTCCAACTAATGAAAAACTGTTTTTT. The encoded protein is CASSSSPTNEKLFF. V usage is TRBV19 and J usage is TRBJ1-4; D gene unclear. The CDR3 runs to 14 residues. Trimming stripped 4 bases from V and 0 bases from J, with 6 bases between. Germline CDR1 reads LNHDA; CDR2 reads SQIVND (reference sequence).

The V call is TRBV28, the J call TRBJ1-2; D uncertain. This CDR3 spans 13 amino acids. The germline CDR1 and CDR2 sequences are MDHEN and SYDVKM. V lost 10 bases and J 0 bases, leaving 12 bases between the germline ends. CDR3 nucleotides: TGTGCCACCCTTCTTCCCACTAACTATGGCTACACCTTC. Residues: CATLLPTNYGYTF.

The V call is TRBV19, the J call TRBJ2-4; a possible D gene is TRBD1 (6 bases). Deletions cut 3 bases from V and 5 bases from J, with 11 bases between. CDR3 size: 14 residues. Germline values: CDR1 LNHDA, CDR2 SQIVND (reference sequence). CDR3 region: CASSIWGLQNIQYF. In DNA form, the CDR3 reads TGTGCCAGTAGTATTTGGGGGCTCCAAAACATTCAGTACTTC.

The gene calls are TRBV5-1 and TRBJ2-7; 7 bases align to TRBD1. Trimming removed 4 bases from V and 3 bases from J; junction bases left unmatched: 4. CDR3 length equals 13 residues. Per germline, CDR1 SGHRS and CDR2 YFSETQ. The chain's CDR3 is CASSPGGFYEQYF. The CDR3 coding sequence is TGCGCCAGCAGCCCAGGGGGATTCTACGAGCAGTACTTC.

CDR3 in DNA: TGTGCCACCAGATCCACCCAAGGGCAGGGGGCACGTCGCGAGCAGTACTTC. As protein: CATRSTQGQGARREQYF. The chain is built from TRBV15 and TRBJ2-7; 8 bases are a match to TRBD1. Germline V lookup: CDR1 LNHNV, CDR2 YYDKDF (reference sequence). This CDR3 is 17 amino acids long. The ends lost 6 bases at V and 6 bases at J; junction bases unmatched: 19.

This rearrangement joins TRBV7-3 to TRBJ2-7; TRBD2 matches 9 bases. V shed 6 bases and J 7 bases; nucleotides not matched to a gene: 10. The CDR3 sequence is 14 residues long. CDR1 is SGHTA, CDR2 FQGTGA, per germline. In DNA, the CDR3 is TGTGCCAGCAGTAAAGACGGACTAGCGAGGGAGCAGTACTTC. Translated, it gives CASSKDGLAREQYF.

The chain couples TRBV5-6 to TRBJ2-2; 10 bases are a match to TRBD2. The V gene's germline CDR1 is SGHDT and CDR2 YYEEEE. J lost 2 bases, V lost 2 bases, and 6 bases had no gene match. The CDR3 runs to 17 residues. CDR3 DNA: TGTGCCAGCAGCTTCGATCTAGCGGGGGCAAACACCGGGGAGCTGTTTTTT. Protein: CASSFDLAGANTGELFF.

J is TRBJ1-2 and V is TRBV4-2, with a tentative D call TRBD1 (6 bases). Germline CDR1 is LGHNA and CDR2 is YNFKEQ. The CDR3 is 13 amino acids. The V and J ends lost 3 bases and 6 bases respectively, with 11 bases between them. CDR3 amino acids: CASSQGGHNGYTF. CDR3 DNA sequence: TGTGCCAGCAGCCAGGGGGGACACAATGGCTACACCTTC.

The V gene is TRBV5-4, the J gene TRBJ1-2; no clear D. V dropped 2 bases and J dropped 8 bases, with 16 bases sitting between them. CDR3 length: 14 residues. CDR1 is SGHNT, CDR2 YYREEE, per germline (reference sequence). CDR3 nucleotide sequence: TGTGCCAGCAGCTTTACGGACGGTGGCGGCGGCTACACCTTC. Translation: CASSFTDGGGGYTF.

The chain recombines TRBV7-6 with TRBJ2-1; either TRBD1 or TRBD2 may fit D (5 bases each). V was pared by 4 bases and J by 10 bases, with 17 bases between. The CDR3 is 14 amino acids. Looked up from germline, CDR1 is SGHVS and CDR2 is FNYEAQ. CDR3: CASSSGTQQGEQFF. CDR3 sequence (DNA): TGTGCCAGCAGCTCCGGGACGCAACAAGGGGAGCAGTTCTTC.